This entry lists 14 T cell receptor beta chains sequenced from one sample in a study of shared clonotypes between healthy human individuals. TCRdb keeps only in-frame clones here, not all; method: immunoSEQ multiplex PCR. The sample carries millions of clones, over 85% recorded once. Sequencing was performed on naive CD4+ T cells sorted from blood. Subset denoted: CD45RA+ positively selected. The origin of the receptors is a young man in good health.

The V gene is TRBV5-4, the J gene TRBJ2-3; D remains unclear. The germline V and J ends were trimmed by 5 bases and 1 base, with 14 bases remaining between them. Germline V gives CDR1 SGHNT, CDR2 YYREEE (reference sequence). The CDR3 totals 15 residues. CDR3 sequence (DNA): TGTGCCAGCAGTTTTCCTTTGGCAGGCACAGATACGCAGTATTTT. Protein sequence: CASSFPLAGTDTQYF.

The chain employs TRBV6-6 and TRBJ2-4; unclear D gene. There are 15 residues in the CDR3. V was shortened by 0 bases and J by 2 bases, with 8 bases between the two germline ends. In germline, CDR1 is MNHNY, CDR2 SVGAGI (reference sequence). CDR3 sequence: CASSYSVEPKNIQYF. The CDR3, as DNA: TGTGCCAGCAGTTACTCGGTGGAACCCAAAAACATTCAGTACTTC.

This clone has a single count. The chain joins TRBV6-5 to TRBJ2-7; a weak D match, TRBD2 (6 bases). The CDR3 contains 14 residues. Germline CDR1 MNHEY, CDR2 SVGAGI. V lost 6 bases and J 2 bases, leaving 14 bases between the germline ends. In nucleotides, the CDR3 is TGTGCCAGCAGCCGAAGTGGGAGGACCTACGAGCAGTACTTC. Amino acid sequence: CASSRSGRTYEQYF.

This clone is a singleton in its sample. The V and J genes are TRBV6-6 and TRBJ2-3; 10 bases are shared with TRBD1. J was trimmed by 7 bases and V by 8 bases; bases with no gene match: 9. The CDR3 has 14 amino acids. Looked up from germline, CDR1 is MNHNY and CDR2 is SVGAGI (reference sequence). CDR3 protein: CASLSRDRGNTQYF. The CDR3 nucleotides read TGTGCCAGCCTGTCCCGGGACAGGGGAAATACGCAGTATTTT.

The chain joins TRBV5-6 to TRBJ2-4; tentative D call: TRBD2 (6 bases). From germline, CDR1 is SGHDT and CDR2 YYEEEE. The CDR3 has 13 residues. Trimming shortened V by 0 bases and J by 7 bases, and 8 bases separated the two germline ends. For the CDR3, the DNA is TGTGCCAGCAGCTTGGCGGGGGTGAACATTCAGTACTTC. Its translation: CASSLAGVNIQYF.

Only one count was recorded for this clone. This sample also contains other DNA sequences that code for the same CDR3. J is TRBJ2-7 and V is TRBV9; TRBD2 matches at 7 bases. Germline V gene data show CDR1 as SGDLS and CDR2 as YYNGEE. V trimming: 0 bases; J trimming: 6 bases; junction bases outside the gene matches: 6. The CDR3 loop spans 14 amino acids. This chain's CDR3 is CASSVGGLAGEQYF. DNA of the CDR3: TGTGCCAGCAGCGTAGGGGGTTTAGCGGGCGAGCAGTACTTC.

This chain joins TRBV9 and TRBJ1-1, with TRBD1 matching over 7 bases. Germline CDR1 is SGDLS and CDR2 is YYNGEE. The V segment lost 6 bases and the J segment 4 bases; nucleotides outside the gene matches: 9. The CDR3 totals 14 residues. The CDR3 loop is CASTPGQFFTEAFF. The CDR3 region has the DNA TGTGCCAGCACCCCGGGACAGTTCTTCACTGAAGCTTTCTTT.

This chain links TRBV27 with TRBJ1-5, with 9 bases lining up with TRBD1. V shed 5 bases and J 4 bases; nucleotides not matched to a gene: 12. The CDR3 contains 17 residues. CDR1 and CDR2 (germline): MNHEY, SMNVEV (reference sequence). CDR3 in DNA: TGTGCCAGCAGTCCAATGGGGACAGGGCTATTAAATCAGCCCCAGCATTTT. Its protein is CASSPMGTGLLNQPQHF.

CDR3 in amino acids: CASKSVASGMSYEQYF. Here the CDR3 DNA reads TGTGCCAGTAAATCCGTCGCTAGCGGGATGTCCTACGAGCAGTACTTC. This chain uses TRBV19 with TRBJ2-7; 9 bases agree with TRBD2. V shed 7 bases, J shed 1 base, and the junction held 11 bases outside the gene matches. There are 16 residues in the CDR3. The germline CDR1 and CDR2 sequences are LNHDA and SQIVND (reference sequence).

The chain uses TRBV28 and TRBJ2-1; TRBD2 matches at 11 bases. J gave up 5 bases and V 6 bases, and 3 bases lay outside the gene matches. The CDR3 totals 14 residues. The germline gives CDR1 MDHEN, CDR2 SYDVKM. Here the CDR3 DNA reads TGTGCCAGCAGCTCTAGCGGGGGGAACAATGAGCAGTTCTTC. It yields the protein CASSSSGGNNEQFF.

This clone was counted only a few times. This chain joins TRBV4-1 and TRBJ2-3; D is perhaps TRBD1 (5 bases). From germline, CDR1 is MGHRA and CDR2 YSYEKL. The CDR3 consists of 18 residues. Trimming took 0 bases from V and 2 from J, leaving 18 bases between them. CDR3 region: CASSQDGTGAGPTDTQYF. The DNA of the CDR3 is TGCGCCAGCAGCCAAGATGGAACAGGTGCCGGACCCACAGATACGCAGTATTTT.

V usage is TRBV5-1 and J usage is TRBJ2-3; D is undetermined. CDR1 SGHRS and CDR2 YFSETQ come from the germline V gene. The CDR3 is 15 amino acids. Deletions cut 0 bases from V and 2 bases from J, with 10 bases between. The DNA of the CDR3 is TGCGCCAGCAGCTTGGATCTGGGGAACACAGATACGCAGTATTTT. The encoded protein is CASSLDLGNTDTQYF.

The chain carries TRBV10-1 and TRBJ2-1; 9 nucleotides line up with TRBD2. J lost 7 bases, V lost 5 bases, and 9 bases had no gene match. This CDR3 is 15 amino acids long. Germline CDR1 WNHNN, CDR2 SYGVQD (reference sequence). The CDR3 region has the DNA TGCGCCAGCAGTCTTAGCGGGGGAGGGAATAATGAGCAGTTCTTC. Protein: CASSLSGGGNNEQFF.

The J gene is TRBJ1-5, the V gene TRBV30; tentatively, D is TRBD1 (6 bases). Trimming left V 4 bases short and J 4 bases short, with 11 bases between. The V gene's germline CDR1 is GTSNPN and CDR2 SVGIG (reference sequence). CDR3 length: 13 residues. CDR3 bases: TGTGCCTGGAAGGGGGGTGCTAATCAGCCCCAGCATTTT. This encodes CAWKGGANQPQHF.